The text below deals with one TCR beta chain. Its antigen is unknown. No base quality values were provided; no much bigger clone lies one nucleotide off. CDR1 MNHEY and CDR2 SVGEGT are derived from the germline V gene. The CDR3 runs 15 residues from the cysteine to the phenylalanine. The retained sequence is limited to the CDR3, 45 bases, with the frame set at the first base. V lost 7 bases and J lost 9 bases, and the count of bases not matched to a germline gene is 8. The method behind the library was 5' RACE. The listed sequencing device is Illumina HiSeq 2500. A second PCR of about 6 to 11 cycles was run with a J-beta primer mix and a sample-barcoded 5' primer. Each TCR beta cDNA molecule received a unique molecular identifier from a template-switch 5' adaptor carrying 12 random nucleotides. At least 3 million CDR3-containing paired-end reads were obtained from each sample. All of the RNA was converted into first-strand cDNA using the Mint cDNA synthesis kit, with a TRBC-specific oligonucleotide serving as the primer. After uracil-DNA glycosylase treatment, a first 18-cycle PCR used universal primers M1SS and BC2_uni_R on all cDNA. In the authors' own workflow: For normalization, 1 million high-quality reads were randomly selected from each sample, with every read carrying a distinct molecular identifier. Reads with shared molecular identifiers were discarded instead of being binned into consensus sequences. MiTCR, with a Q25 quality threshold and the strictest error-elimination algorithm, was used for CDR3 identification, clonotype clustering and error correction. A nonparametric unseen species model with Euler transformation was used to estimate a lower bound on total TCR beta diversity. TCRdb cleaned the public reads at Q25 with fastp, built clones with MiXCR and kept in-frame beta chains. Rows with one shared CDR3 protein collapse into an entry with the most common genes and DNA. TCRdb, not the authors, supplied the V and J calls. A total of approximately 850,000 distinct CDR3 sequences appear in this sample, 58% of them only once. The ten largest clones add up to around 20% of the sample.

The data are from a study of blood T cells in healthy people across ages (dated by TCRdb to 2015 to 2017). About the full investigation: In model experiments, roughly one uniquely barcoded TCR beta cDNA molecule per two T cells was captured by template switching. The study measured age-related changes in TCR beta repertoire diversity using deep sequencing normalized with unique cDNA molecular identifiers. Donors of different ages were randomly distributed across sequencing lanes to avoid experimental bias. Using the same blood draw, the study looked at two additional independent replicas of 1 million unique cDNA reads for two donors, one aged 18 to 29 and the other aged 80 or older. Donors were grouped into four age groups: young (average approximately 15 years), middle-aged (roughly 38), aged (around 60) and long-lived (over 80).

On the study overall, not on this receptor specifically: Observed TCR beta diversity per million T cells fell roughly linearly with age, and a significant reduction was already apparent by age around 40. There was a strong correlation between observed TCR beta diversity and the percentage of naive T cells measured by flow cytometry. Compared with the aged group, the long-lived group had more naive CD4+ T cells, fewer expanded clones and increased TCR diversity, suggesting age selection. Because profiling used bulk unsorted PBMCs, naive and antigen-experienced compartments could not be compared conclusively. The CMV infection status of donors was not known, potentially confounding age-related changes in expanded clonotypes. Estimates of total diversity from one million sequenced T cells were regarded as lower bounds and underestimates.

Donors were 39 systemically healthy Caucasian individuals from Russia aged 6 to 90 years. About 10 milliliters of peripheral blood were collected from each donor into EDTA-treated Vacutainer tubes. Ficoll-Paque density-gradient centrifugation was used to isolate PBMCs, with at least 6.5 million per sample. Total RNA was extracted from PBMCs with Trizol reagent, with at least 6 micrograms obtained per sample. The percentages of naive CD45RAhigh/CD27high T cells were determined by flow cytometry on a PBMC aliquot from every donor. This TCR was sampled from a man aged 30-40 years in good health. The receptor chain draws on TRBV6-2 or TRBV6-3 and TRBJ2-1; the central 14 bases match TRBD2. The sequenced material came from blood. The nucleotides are TGTGCCAGCATCACCGGGACTAGCGGGAGTGGTGAGCAGTTCTTC. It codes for CASITGTSGSGEQFF.